Shown below are 5 T cell receptor beta chains from a single sample sequenced in a study of shared clonotypes between healthy human individuals. Sequencing used immunoSEQ multiplex PCR; TCRdb keeps in-frame clones, though not all of them. Here the sample spans about 510,000 clones, 75% to 85% being singletons. Sequenced input: PBMCs. These receptors were obtained from a woman in her 40s in good health. Some clones in this sample may be carry-over from other donors' samples.

The chain links TRBV11-2 to TRBJ1-1; no firm D call. Germline CDR1 is SGHAT and CDR2 is FQNNGV. V was trimmed by 5 bases and J by 0 bases, leaving 10 bases between them. The CDR3 totals 14 residues. The CDR3 nucleotides read TGTGCCAGCAGCCGAGGTGGTTTGAACACTGAAGCTTTCTTT. Translated: CASSRGGLNTEAFF. The whole variable domain, remainder taken from reference TRBV11-2 and TRBJ1-1, is EAGVAQSPRYKIIEKRQSVAFWCNPISGHATLYWYQQILGQGPKLLIQFQNNGVVDDSQLPKDRFSAERLKGVDSTLKIQPAKLEDSAVYLCASSRGGLNTEAFFGQGTRLTVV.

The chain joins TRBV6-5 to TRBJ2-7, with D perhaps TRBD1 or TRBD2 (5 bases each). The CDR3 totals 14 residues. Trimming removed 4 bases from V and 1 base from J, with 11 bases in between. Germline values: CDR1 MNHEY, CDR2 SVGAGI. The CDR3, as DNA: TGTGCCAGCAGTTGGAAGGGGACGTCCTACGAGCAGTACTTC. This translates into CASSWKGTSYEQYF.

The genes are TRBV5-4 and TRBJ2-3; 10 bases fit TRBD2. This CDR3 region has 16 residues. V was clipped by 5 bases and J by 0 bases; unmatched bases: 6. Germline CDR1 reads SGHNT; CDR2 reads YYREEE (reference sequence). CDR3 in amino acids: CASRASGGSSTDTQYF. The CDR3 DNA reads TGTGCCAGCAGAGCTAGCGGGGGATCTAGCACAGATACGCAGTATTTT.

This clone showed up many times. The rearrangement joins TRBV5-4 to TRBJ1-2; D not certain. V was cut by 5 bases and J by 5 bases, with 16 bases left in between. Germline V gene data show CDR1 as SGHNT and CDR2 as YYREEE (reference sequence). This CDR3 has 14 amino acids. CDR3 protein: CASSFTRTEYGYTF. The DNA of the CDR3 is TGTGCCAGCAGTTTCACACGGACTGAATATGGCTACACCTTC. The full variable domain, in which reference TRBV5-4 and TRBJ1-2 provide the parts outside the CDR3, is ETGVTQSPTHLIKTRGQQVTLRCSSQSGHNTVSWYQQALGQGPQFIFQYYREEENGRGNFPPRFSGLQFPNYSSELNVNALELDDSALYLCASSFTRTEYGYTFGSGTRLTVV.

The V and J genes are TRBV28 and TRBJ2-2, with 8 bases lining up with TRBD1. With V trimmed by 3 bases and J by 8 bases, 2 bases remained unmatched. The CDR3 is made up of 13 amino acids. Germline V gives CDR1 MDHEN, CDR2 SYDVKM. DNA of the CDR3: TGTGCCAGCAGTTTTCAGGGGGCGGGGGAGCTGTTTTTT. It codes for CASSFQGAGELFF.